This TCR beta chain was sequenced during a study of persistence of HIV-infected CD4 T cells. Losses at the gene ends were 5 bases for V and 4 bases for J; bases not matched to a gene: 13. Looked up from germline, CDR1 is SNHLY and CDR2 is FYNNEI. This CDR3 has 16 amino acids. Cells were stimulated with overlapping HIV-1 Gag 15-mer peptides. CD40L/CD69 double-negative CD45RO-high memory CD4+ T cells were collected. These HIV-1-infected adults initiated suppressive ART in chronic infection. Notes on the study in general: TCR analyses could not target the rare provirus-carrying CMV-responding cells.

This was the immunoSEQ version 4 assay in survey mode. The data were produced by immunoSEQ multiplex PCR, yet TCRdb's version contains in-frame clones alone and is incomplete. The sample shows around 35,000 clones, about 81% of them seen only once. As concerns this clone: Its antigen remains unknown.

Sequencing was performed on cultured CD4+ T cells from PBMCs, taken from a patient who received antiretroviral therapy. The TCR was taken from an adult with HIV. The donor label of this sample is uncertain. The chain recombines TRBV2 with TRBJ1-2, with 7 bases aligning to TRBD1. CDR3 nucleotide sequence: TGTGCCAGCAGTCGGGAAAGGGGGCAAGCCGGCTATGGCTACACCTTC. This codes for CASSRERGQAGYGYTF. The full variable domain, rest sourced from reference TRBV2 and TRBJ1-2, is EPEVTQTPSHQVTQMGQEVILRCVPISNHLYFYWYRQILGQKVEFLVSFYNNEISEKSEIFDDQFSVERPDGSNFTLKIRSTKLEDSAMYFCASSRERGQAGYGYTFGSGTRLTVV.